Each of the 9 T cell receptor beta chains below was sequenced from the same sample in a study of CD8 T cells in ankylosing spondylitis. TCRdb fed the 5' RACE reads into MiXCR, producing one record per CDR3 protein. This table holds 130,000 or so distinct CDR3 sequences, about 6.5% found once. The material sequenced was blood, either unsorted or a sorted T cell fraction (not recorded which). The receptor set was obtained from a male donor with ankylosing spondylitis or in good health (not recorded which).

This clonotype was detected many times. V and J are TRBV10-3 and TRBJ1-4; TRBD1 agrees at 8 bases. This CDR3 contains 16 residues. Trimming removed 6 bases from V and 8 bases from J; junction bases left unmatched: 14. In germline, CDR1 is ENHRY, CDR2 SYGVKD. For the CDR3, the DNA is TGTGCCATCAGCGAATGGGGACAGGCGGCCTCAGAAAAACTGTTTTTT. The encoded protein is CAISEWGQAASEKLFF.

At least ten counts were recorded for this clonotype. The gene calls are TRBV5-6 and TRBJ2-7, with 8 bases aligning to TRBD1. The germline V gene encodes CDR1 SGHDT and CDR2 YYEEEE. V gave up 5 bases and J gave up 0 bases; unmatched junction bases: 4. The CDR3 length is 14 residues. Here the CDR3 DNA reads TGTGCCAGCAGGAGGACAGGGAACTCCTACGAGCAGTACTTC. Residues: CASRRTGNSYEQYF.

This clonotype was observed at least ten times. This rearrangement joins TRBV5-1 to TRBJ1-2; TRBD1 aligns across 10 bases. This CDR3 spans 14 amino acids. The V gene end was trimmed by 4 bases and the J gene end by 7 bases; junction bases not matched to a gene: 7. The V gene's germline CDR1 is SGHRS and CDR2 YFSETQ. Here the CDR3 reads CASSPGQGGFGYTF. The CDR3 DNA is TGCGCCAGCAGCCCCGGACAGGGGGGATTTGGCTACACCTTC.

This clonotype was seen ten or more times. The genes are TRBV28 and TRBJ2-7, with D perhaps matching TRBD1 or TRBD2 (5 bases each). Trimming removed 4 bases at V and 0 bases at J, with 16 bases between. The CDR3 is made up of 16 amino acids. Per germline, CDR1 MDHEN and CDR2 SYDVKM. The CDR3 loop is CASSSPGTASSYEQYF. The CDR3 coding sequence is TGTGCCAGCAGTTCCCCCGGGACCGCAAGCTCCTACGAGCAGTACTTC.

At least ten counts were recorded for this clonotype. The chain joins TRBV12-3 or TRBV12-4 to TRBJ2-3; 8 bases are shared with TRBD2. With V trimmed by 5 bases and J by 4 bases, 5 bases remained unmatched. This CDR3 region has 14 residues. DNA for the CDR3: TGTGCCAGCAGTCCCGGGACTAGGGCAGATACGCAGTATTTT. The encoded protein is CASSPGTRADTQYF.

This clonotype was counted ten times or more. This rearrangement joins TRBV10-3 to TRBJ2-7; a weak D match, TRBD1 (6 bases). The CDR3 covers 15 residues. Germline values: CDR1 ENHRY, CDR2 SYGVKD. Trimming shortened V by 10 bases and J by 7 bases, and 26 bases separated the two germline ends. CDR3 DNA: TGTGCCACGAAAACCTCAGGGGTAGTACGTGATGAGCAGTACTTC. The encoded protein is CATKTSGVVRDEQYF.

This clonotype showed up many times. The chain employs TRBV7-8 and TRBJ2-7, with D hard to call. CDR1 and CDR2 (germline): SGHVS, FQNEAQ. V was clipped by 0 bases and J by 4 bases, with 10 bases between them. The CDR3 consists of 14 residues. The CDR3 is CASSLAGRAYEQYF. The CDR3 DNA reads TGTGCCAGCAGCTTAGCGGGTAGAGCTTACGAGCAGTACTTC.

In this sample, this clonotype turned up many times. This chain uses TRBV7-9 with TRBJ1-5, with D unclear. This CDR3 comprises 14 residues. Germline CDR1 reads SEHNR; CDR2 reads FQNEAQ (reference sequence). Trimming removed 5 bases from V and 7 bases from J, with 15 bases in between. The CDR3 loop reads CASSAGKGIQPQHF. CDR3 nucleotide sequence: TGTGCCAGCAGCGCCGGGAAGGGCATACAGCCCCAGCATTTT.

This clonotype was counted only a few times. The CDR3 nucleotides read TGTGCCAGCAGCGTTCTAGCGGGGTCGATCGGGGAGCTGTTTTTT. Translation gives CASSVLAGSIGELFF. The chain links TRBV9 to TRBJ2-2; 9 nucleotides agree with TRBD2. The CDR3 consists of 15 residues. Trimming at V came to 2 bases and at J to 7 bases, leaving 6 bases not matched to a gene. CDR1 is SGDLS and CDR2 is YYNGEE in the germline V gene.